This T cell receptor beta chain was identified during a study of blood T cell repertoires in COVID-19. Authors' analysis steps: By means of reference gene primer amplification, nucleated cell counts were estimated. Produced via immunoSEQ multiplex PCR; TCRdb's table is partial and in-frame only. The V and J calls and clone size were taken over from that table, and D and trimming were inferred from the DNA. The sample consists of some 140,000 clones, almost 85% of them appearing once. The CDR3 is 18 amino acids. Germline V CDR1 and CDR2: LNHDA, SQIVND (reference sequence). The V segment lost 4 bases and the J segment 0 bases; nucleotides outside the gene matches: 11.

The chain has TRBV19 and TRBJ1-5; 8 bases map to TRBD1. The sequencing sample was made of peripheral blood. This clonotype originated in a human donor in a cohort sampled during active COVID-19. Here the CDR3 reads CASSSKTGDFLSNQPQHF. CDR3 sequence (DNA): TGTGCCAGTAGTAGCAAGACAGGGGATTTTCTTAGCAATCAGCCCCAGCATTTT.